This T cell receptor (beta chain) stems from a study of blood T cell repertoires in COVID-19. Turning to the study itself: The cDNA or gDNA used as material had been derived from T cells, B-cell-depleted T cells, or PBMCs.

Germline assignment: CDR1 SGHRS and CDR2 YFSETQ. V was trimmed by 1 base and J by 6 bases, leaving 16 bases between them. This CDR3 has 15 amino acids. Sequencing was performed with immunoSEQ multiplex PCR; in TCRdb, only in-frame clones are kept and a portion is missing. The data contain some 350,000 clones, about 90% of them singletons. The sample holds one count of this clone. The gene calls are TRBV5-1 and TRBJ1-1; possible D gene TRBD1, 5 bases. The sample consisted of peripheral blood. The clonotype comes from a man in his late teens or twenties with active or convalescent COVID-19. For the CDR3, the DNA is TGCGCCAGCAGCTTGACTATTGGCAGGGAGGCTGAAGCTTTCTTT. Translating gives CASSLTIGREAEAFF.